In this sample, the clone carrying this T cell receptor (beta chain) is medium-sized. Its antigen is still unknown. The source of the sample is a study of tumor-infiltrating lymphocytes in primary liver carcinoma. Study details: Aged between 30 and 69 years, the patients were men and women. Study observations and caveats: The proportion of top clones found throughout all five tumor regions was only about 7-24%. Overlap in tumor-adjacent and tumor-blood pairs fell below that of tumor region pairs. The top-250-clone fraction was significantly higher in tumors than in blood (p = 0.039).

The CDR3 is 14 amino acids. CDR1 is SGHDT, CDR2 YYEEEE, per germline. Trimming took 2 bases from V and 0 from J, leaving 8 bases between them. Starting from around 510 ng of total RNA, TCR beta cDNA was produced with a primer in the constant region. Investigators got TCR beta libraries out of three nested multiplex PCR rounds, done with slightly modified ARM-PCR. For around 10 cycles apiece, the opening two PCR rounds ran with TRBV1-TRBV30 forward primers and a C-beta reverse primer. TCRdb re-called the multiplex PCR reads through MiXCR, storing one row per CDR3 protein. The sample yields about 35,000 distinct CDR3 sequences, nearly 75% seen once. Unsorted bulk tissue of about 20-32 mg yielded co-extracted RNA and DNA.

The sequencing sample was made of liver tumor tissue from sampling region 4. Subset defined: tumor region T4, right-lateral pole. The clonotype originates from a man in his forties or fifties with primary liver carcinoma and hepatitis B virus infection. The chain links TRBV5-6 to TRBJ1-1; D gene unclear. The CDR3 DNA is TGTGCCAGCAGCTTCGGGCGACTGAACACTGAAGCTTTCTTT. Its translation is CASSFGRLNTEAFF.